Listed below are T cell receptor beta chains from one sample, sequenced in a study of cytomegalovirus exposure and HLA in healthy donors. Profiling relied on immunoSEQ multiplex PCR, and the TCRdb table lists in-frame clones only, not all of them. This table has about 160,000 clones, approximately 88% appearing once. The specimen was PBMCs. These receptors all stem from a boy aged 2 to 10 in good health and CMV-seronegative. The CDR3 runs from the conserved cysteine through the conserved F or W. A D gene is named only where the DNA matches it firmly. The size field is filled for only some rows; it gives once, few, many or a size class.

TRBV2	TRBJ2-1	.	.	CASSPGTYNEQFF	TGTGCCAGCTCCCCAGGAACCTACAATGAGCAGTTCTTC
TRBV9	TRBJ1-2	.	.	CASSVGAMRAYYGYTF	TGTGCCAGCAGCGTAGGTGCGATGCGGGCTTATTATGGCTACACCTTC
TRBV9	TRBJ2-7	.	.	CASSVGAGGASGEQYF	TGTGCCAGCAGCGTCGGGGCTGGGGGCGCGTCGGGGGAGCAGTACTTC
TRBV6-5	TRBJ2-5	TRBD1	.	CASSSGQGTTQYF	TGTGCCAGCAGTTCTGGACAGGGTACGACCCAGTACTTC
TRBV15	TRBJ1-2	.	.	CATSRDRGKYDGYTF	TGTGCCACCAGCAGAGACAGGGGAAAGTATGATGGCTACACCTTC
TRBV6-6	TRBJ2-7	TRBD2	once	CASSSPAGARYEQYF	TGTGCCAGCAGTTCCCCGGCGGGAGCCCGCTACGAGCAGTACTTC
TRBV7-9	TRBJ2-1	TRBD2	.	CASTRTSGGLFYNEQFF	TGTGCCAGCACCCGGACTAGCGGGGGCTTATTCTACAATGAGCAGTTCTTC
TRBV12-5	TRBJ1-3	TRBD1	.	CASGLIRDRPSSGNTIYF	TGTGCTAGTGGTTTGATCCGGGACAGGCCTTCCTCTGGAAACACCATATATTTT
TRBV19	TRBJ2-2	TRBD1	.	CASSIGGGANTGELFF	TGTGCCAGTAGTATAGGAGGGGGCGCCAACACCGGGGAGCTGTTTTTT
TRBV9	TRBJ2-1	.	once	CASSVAGVTKTGEQFF	TGTGCCAGCAGCGTAGCGGGCGTTACTAAGACGGGGGAGCAGTTCTTC
TRBV5-8	TRBJ1-5	.	.	CASSFQYQPQHF	TGTGCCAGCAGCTTCCAATATCAGCCCCAGCATTTT
TRBV2	TRBJ1-2	.	.	CASSLGPAGGYTF	TGTGCCAGCAGTTTGGGCCCTGCCGGTGGCTACACCTTC